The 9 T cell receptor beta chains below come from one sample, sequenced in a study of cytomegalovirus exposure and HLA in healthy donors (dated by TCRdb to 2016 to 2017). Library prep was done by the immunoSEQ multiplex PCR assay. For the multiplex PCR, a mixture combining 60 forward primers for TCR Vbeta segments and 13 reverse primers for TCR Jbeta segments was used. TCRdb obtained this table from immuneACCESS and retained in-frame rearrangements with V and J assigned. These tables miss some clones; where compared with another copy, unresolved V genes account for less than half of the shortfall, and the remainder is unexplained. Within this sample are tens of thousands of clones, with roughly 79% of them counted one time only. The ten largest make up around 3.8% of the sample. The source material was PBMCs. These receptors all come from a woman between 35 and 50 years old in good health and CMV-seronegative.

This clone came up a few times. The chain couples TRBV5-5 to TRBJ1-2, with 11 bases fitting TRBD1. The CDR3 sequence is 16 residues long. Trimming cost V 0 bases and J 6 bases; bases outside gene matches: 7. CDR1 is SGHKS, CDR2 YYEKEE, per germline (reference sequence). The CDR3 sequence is CASSLAPGQGVDGYTF. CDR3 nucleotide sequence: TGTGCCAGCAGCTTGGCGCCGGGACAGGGGGTTGATGGCTACACCTTC.

In DNA form, the CDR3 reads TGCGCCAGCAGCTTGGCCCCCGGAGGGACAGGGAACTACGAGCAGTACTTC. This sequence encodes CASSLAPGGTGNYEQYF. The rearrangement joins TRBV5-1 to TRBJ2-7; 9 nucleotides align to TRBD1. Germline V lookup: CDR1 SGHRS, CDR2 YFSETQ. The CDR3 contains 17 residues. Trimming cost V 0 bases and J 3 bases; bases outside gene matches: 10.

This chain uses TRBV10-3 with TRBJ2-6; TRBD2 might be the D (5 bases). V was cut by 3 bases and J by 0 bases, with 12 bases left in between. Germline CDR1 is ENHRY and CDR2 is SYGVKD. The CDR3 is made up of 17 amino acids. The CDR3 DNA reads TGTGCCATCAGTGATTGGCGGGCAGGCTCTGGGGCCAACGTCCTGACTTTC. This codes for CAISDWRAGSGANVLTF.

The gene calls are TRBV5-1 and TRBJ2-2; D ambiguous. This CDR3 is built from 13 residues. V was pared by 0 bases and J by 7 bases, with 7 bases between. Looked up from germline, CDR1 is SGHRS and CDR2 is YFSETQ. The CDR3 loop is CASSLAENGELFF. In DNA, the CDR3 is TGCGCCAGCAGCTTGGCGGAGAACGGGGAGCTGTTTTTT.

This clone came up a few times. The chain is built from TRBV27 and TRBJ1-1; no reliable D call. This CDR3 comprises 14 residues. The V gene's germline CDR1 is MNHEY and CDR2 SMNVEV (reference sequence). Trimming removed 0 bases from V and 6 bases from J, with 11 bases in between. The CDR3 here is CASSLSSLRSEAFF. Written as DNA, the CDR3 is TGTGCCAGCAGTTTATCGAGTCTGCGCTCTGAAGCTTTCTTT.

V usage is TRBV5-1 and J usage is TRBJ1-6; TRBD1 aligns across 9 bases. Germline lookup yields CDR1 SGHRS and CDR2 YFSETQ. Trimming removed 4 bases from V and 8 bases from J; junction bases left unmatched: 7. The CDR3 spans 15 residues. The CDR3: CASSGGQGSYSPLHF. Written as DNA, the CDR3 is TGCGCCAGCAGCGGGGGACAGGGCAGTTATTCACCCCTCCACTTT.

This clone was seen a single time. This CDR3 is CASRPPGQGSYEQYF. CDR3 in DNA: TGCGCCAGCAGACCACCGGGACAGGGCTCCTACGAGCAGTACTTC. The chain links TRBV5-1 to TRBJ2-7, with TRBD1 matching 9 bases. The CDR3 runs 15 residues. Germline V lookup: CDR1 SGHRS, CDR2 YFSETQ. Trimming removed 5 bases from V and 0 bases from J; junction bases left unmatched: 6.

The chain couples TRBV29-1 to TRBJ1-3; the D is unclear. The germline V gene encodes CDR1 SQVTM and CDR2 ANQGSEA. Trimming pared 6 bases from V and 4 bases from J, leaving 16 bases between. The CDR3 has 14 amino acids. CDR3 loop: CSVDGHQAGNTIYF. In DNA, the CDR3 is TGCAGCGTCGATGGGCATCAGGCGGGAAACACCATATATTTT.

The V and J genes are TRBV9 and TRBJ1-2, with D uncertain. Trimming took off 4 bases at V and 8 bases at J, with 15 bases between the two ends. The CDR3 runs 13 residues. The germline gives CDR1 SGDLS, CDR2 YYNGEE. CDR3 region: CASSSGPWEGYTF. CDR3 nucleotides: TGTGCCAGCAGCTCGGGCCCATGGGAGGGCTACACCTTC.